This TCR beta chain originates from a study of cytomegalovirus exposure and HLA in healthy donors. Findings and limits, study-wide: TCR beta chain V- and J-gene trimming was linked, in a later analysis, to a missense variant in DCLRE1C. A classifier reportedly called cytomegalovirus status with high sensitivity and specificity. Data from an earlier analysis indicated that most TCR beta V segments were productive either about 87% or about 30% of the time. Sequencing likely generated an artifact that appeared as a cluster of highly shared sequence variants.

There are 13 residues in the CDR3. From germline, CDR1 is MGHRA and CDR2 YSYEKL. V was clipped by 4 bases and J by 6 bases, with 11 bases between them. Concerning this clone: What it binds is not known.

With 60 Vbeta and 13 Jbeta primers, the PCR was carried out. Profiled with immunoSEQ multiplex PCR; TCRdb holds only in-frame clones, not every one. The table shows roughly 150,000 clones, with around 80% occurring only once. The receptor comes from a woman in her thirties or forties in good health and CMV-seronegative. V and J are TRBV4-1 and TRBJ2-3; unclear D gene. Material: PBMCs. This chain's CDR3 is CASSLSLADTQYF. The CDR3 bases are TGCGCCAGCAGCCTTAGTCTCGCGGATACGCAGTATTTT.